The 5 T cell receptor beta chains reported below all come from one sample, sequenced in a study of blood T cell repertoires in COVID-19. Profiled with immunoSEQ multiplex PCR; TCRdb holds only in-frame clones, not every one. The sample lists about 42,000 clones, about 92% occurring once. The sequenced material came from peripheral blood. These receptors were collected from a man between 65 and 79 years old with active COVID-19.

In regard to this clone: One junction end does not reproduce the germline sequence, and a read error may be involved. The chain uses TRBV28 and TRBJ2-7, with 12 nucleotides matching TRBD1. This CDR3 is 12 amino acids long. Germline V gives CDR1 MDHEN, CDR2 SYDVKM. Here the CDR3 reads CASSLGDRGRQF. The CDR3 nucleotides are TGTGCCAGCAGTTTGGGGGACAGGGGGCGCCAATTC.

V is TRBV19 and J is TRBJ2-3; 11 nucleotides line up with TRBD2. The V gene end was trimmed by 0 bases and the J gene end by 2 bases; junction bases not matched to a gene: 22. In germline, CDR1 is LNHDA, CDR2 SQIVND (reference sequence). There are 23 residues in the CDR3. DNA for the CDR3: TGTGCCAGTAGTATAGAGGGGGGACTAGCGGACAAGTGCCTATTTAAAGCCACAGATACGCAGTATTTT. It is translated as CASSIEGGLADKCLFKATDTQYF.

The chain combines TRBV18 with TRBJ1-5; D unresolved. Germline CDR1 is KGHSH and CDR2 is LQKENI. CDR3 size: 14 residues. V lost 3 bases, J lost 2 bases, and 8 bases lay in between. CDR3 coding DNA: TGTGCCAGCTCACCGTTCGGGGGCAATCAGCCCCAGCATTTT. Translating it yields CASSPFGGNQPQHF.

The count of this clone is one. The V call is TRBV15, the J call TRBJ1-4, with TRBD1 matching over 9 bases. J lost 5 bases, V lost 5 bases, and 3 bases had no gene match. The V gene's germline CDR1 is LNHNV and CDR2 YYDKDF (reference sequence). This CDR3 is built from 14 residues. The CDR3 nucleotides are TGTGCCACCAGCCCCGACAGGGGGAATGAAAAACTGTTTTTT. This gives the protein CATSPDRGNEKLFF.

The V and J genes are TRBV19 and TRBJ2-2; TRBD2 agrees at 8 bases. Germline values: CDR1 LNHDA, CDR2 SQIVND (reference sequence). The CDR3 length is 16 residues. V lost 5 bases and J lost 3; bases outside the gene matches: 8. CDR3 loop: CASSPGAGGYTGELFF. In DNA form, the CDR3 reads TGTGCCAGTAGTCCAGGGGCGGGGGGCTACACCGGGGAGCTGTTTTTT.